The entry below gives a single TCR beta chain sequence along with its context. What it binds is unknown. This sample was taken from a study of T-cell memory formation after mild COVID-19. Across the whole study: TCR clusters were mostly confined to one donor each.

TCR alpha and TCR beta cDNA libraries carrying sample barcodes and UMIs came from 5'RACE with constant-segment primers. TCRdb re-called the 5' RACE reads through MiXCR, storing one row per CDR3 protein. The sample includes over 120,000 distinct CDR3 sequences, about 23% of them seen just once. The CDR3 spans 15 residues. Germline V gives CDR1 MNHEY, CDR2 SVGEGT. Trimming removed 4 bases from V and 10 bases from J, with 21 bases in between. The study's findings and limits: That cross-reactive memory joined was suggested by some responding clones appearing in pre-infection memory.

Sequencing was carried out using PBMCs or a T cell subset sorted from them (not recorded which). The TCR sequence derives from an adult woman who had mild COVID-19 (a few samples of this study predate the infection). Cell type and time point are not known. V gene TRBV6-2 or TRBV6-3 combines with J gene TRBJ2-3; TRBD2 is a possible D gene (5 bases). The CDR3 sequence is CASSSVLPGSIAQYF. CDR3 bases: TGTGCCAGCAGTTCGGTACTCCCGGGGAGCATTGCGCAGTATTTT.